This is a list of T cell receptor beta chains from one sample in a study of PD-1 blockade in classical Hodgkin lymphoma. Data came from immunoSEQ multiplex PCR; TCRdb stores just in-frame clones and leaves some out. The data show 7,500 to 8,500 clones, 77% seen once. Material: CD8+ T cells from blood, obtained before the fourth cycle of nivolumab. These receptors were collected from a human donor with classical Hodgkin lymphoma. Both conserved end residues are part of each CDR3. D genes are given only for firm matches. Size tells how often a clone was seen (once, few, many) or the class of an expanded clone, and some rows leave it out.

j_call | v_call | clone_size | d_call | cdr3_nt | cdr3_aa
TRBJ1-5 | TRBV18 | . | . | TGTGCCAGCTCACCACCGGGAACAAGGCGAAATCAGCCCCAGCATTTT | CASSPPGTRRNQPQHF
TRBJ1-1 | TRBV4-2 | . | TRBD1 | TGTGCCAGCAGCCTCTGGACAGGGGGCGGCACTGAAGCTTTCTTT | CASSLWTGGGTEAFF
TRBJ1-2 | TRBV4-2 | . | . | TGTGCCAGCAGCCAAGGGGTTGCTAACTATGGCTACACCTTC | CASSQGVANYGYTF
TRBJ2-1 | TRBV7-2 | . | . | TGTGCCAGCAGCTTATACCTGTACAATGAGCAGTTCTTC | CASSLYLYNEQFF
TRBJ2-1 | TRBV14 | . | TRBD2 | TGTGCCAGCAGCCAAGATGTGGGACTAGGGGACAATGAGCAGTTCTTC | CASSQDVGLGDNEQFF
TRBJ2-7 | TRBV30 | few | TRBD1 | TGTGCCTGGAGCCCCGGACAGGGCTACGAGCAGTACTTC | CAWSPGQGYEQYF
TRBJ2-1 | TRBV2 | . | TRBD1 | TGTGCCAGCAGGCAAGGACAGGGGACTATGAATGAGCAGTTCTTC | CASRQGQGTMNEQFF
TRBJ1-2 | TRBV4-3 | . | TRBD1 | TGCGCCAGCAGCCAAGAACAGGGGAGCTATGGCTACACCTTC | CASSQEQGSYGYTF
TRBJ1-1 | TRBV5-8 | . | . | TGTGCCAGCAGCACCGGACGGACCACTGAAGCTTTCTTT | CASSTGRTTEAFF
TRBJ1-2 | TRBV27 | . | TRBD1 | TGTGCCAGCAGTTTATGGACAGGGGGAGGAGTCTATGGCTACACCTTC | CASSLWTGGGVYGYTF
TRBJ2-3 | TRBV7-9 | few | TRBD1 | TGTGCCAGCAGCCTAACCCCTGAGAGGGTGGCAGGGGGACCAGATACGCAGTATTTT | CASSLTPERVAGGPDTQYF
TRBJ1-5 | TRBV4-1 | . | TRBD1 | TGCGCCAGCAGCCAAGAACAGGGGGCCTACAATCAGCCCCAGCATTTT | CASSQEQGAYNQPQHF
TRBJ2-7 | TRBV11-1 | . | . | TGTGCCAGCAGCTTGTCCTCCGGGACGGTCTACGAGCAGTACTTC | CASSLSSGTVYEQYF
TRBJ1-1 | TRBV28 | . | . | TGTGCCAGCACTCCATTGGCCTTTGGGGGGGAAGCTTTCTTT | CASTPLAFGGEAFF
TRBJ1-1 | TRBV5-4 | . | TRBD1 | TGTGCCAGCAGCTTGGAATTGGGACAGCGGACTGAAGCTTTCTTT | CASSLELGQRTEAFF
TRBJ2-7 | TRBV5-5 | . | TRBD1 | TGTGCCAGCAGCCCTTTCCGGGACAGCCTCTACGAGCAGTACTTC | CASSPFRDSLYEQYF
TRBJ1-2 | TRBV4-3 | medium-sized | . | TGCGCCAGCAGTCGGGACGAAAGTGGGTATGGCTACACCTTC | CASSRDESGYGYTF
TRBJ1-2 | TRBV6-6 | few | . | TGTGCCAGCAACCACGACAGCTATGGCTACACCTTC | CASNHDSYGYTF
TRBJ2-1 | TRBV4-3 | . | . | TGCGCCAGCAGCCAGAGCCCGACAGGCAATGAGCAGTTCTTC | CASSQSPTGNEQFF
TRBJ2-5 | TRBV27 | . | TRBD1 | TGTGCCAGCAGCTTGACAGGGGCCCCACCTCAAGAGACCCAGTACTTC | CASSLTGAPPQETQYF
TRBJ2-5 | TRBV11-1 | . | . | TGTGCCAGCAGCTTAGGGGAGACCCAGTACTTC | CASSLGETQYF
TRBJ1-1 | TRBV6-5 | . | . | TGTGCCAGCAGTTACACCCAGGGAAGGAAAACTGAAGCTTTCTTT | CASSYTQGRKTEAFF
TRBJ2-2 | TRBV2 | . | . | TGTGCCAGCAGTCAGGGATTGCCCGGGGAGCTGTTTTTT | CASSQGLPGELFF
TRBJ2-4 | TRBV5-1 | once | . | TGCGCCAGCAGCCCAACTGCAGGTGGGAAAAACATTCAGTACTTC | CASSPTAGGKNIQYF
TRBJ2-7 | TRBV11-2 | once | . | TGTGCCAGCAGCTTACTTAGGGCCGAGCAGTACTTC | CASSLLRAEQYF
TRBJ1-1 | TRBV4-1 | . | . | TGCGCCAGCAGCCAAGATGAAAACACTGAAGCTTTCTTT | CASSQDENTEAFF
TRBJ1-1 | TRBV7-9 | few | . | TGTGCCAGCAGCTTAGCTGAAAAGGGGGGGGCTTTCTTT | CASSLAEKGGAFF
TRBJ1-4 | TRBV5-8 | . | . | TGTGCCAGCAGCTTCGGGCAGCCAATTAATGAAAAACTGTTTTTT | CASSFGQPINEKLFF
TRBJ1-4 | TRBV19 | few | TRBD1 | TGTGCCAGTAGTATCCCCCAACAGGGGACTAATGAAAAACTGTTTTTT | CASSIPQQGTNEKLFF
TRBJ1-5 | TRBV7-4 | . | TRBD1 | TGTGCCAGCAGCTTAGGGGCAGGGGGGGAAGACTATAGCAATCAGCCCCAGCATTTT | CASSLGAGGEDYSNQPQHF
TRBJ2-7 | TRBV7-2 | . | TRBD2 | TGTGCCAGCAGCCTTGGACTAGCGGGAGTGTACGAGCAGTACTTC | CASSLGLAGVYEQYF
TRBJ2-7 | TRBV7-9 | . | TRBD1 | TGTGCCAGCAGCCCCTTTACAGGGGAACCCCATTACGAGCAGTACTTC | CASSPFTGEPHYEQYF
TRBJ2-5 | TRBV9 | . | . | TGTGCCAGCAGCGAAGGCCTTTGGGGTTGGGAGACCCAGTACTTC | CASSEGLWGWETQYF
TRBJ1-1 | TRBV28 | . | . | TGTGCCAGCAACTCGGGAGACACTGAAGCTTTCTTT | CASNSGDTEAFF
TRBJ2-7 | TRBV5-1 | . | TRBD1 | TGCGCCAGCAGCTTAAGCAGACAGGGGGCCTACGAGCAGTACTTC | CASSLSRQGAYEQYF
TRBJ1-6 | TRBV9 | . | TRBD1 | TGTGCCAGCAGCGCTAATAATCGACAGGGGGGTAATTCACCCCTCCACTTT | CASSANNRQGGNSPLHF
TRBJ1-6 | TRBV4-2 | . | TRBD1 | TGTGCCAGCAGTCACAGGGGACAGGATTCACCCCTCCACTTT | CASSHRGQDSPLHF
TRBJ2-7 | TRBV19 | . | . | TGTGCCAGTAGGGCAGCGCTCTCTTCCTACGAGCAGTACTTC | CASRAALSSYEQYF
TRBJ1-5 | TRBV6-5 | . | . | TGTGCCAGCAGTTACGGGGGGGGTCAGCCCCAGCATTTT | CASSYGGGQPQHF
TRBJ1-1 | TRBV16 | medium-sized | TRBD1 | TGTGCCAGCAGCCATTCAGGGGGCTACACTGAAGCTTTCTTT | CASSHSGGYTEAFF
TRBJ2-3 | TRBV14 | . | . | TGTGCCAGCAGCCAAGACTTCTACACAGATACGCAGTATTTT | CASSQDFYTDTQYF
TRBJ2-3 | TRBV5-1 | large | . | TGCGCCAGCAGCTTGGCCGGTAGGAGGGGTCGAGGCACAGATACGCAGTATTTT | CASSLAGRRGRGTDTQYF
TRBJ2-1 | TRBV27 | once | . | TGTGCCAGCAGTTTAAAGAGTAGAGGCTACTACTACAATGAGCAGTTCTTC | CASSLKSRGYYYNEQFF
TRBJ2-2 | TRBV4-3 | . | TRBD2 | TGCGCCAGCAGCCAAGATCTGGCGGGAGGTGGGACCGGGGAGCTGTTTTTT | CASSQDLAGGGTGELFF
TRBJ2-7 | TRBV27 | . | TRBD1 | TGTGCCAGCGCCTATGCCGGGACAGAAGTTGACGAGCAGTACTTC | CASAYAGTEVDEQYF
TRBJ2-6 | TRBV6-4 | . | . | TGTGCCAGCAGTGACCATCCCACTGGGGCCAACGTCCTGACTTTC | CASSDHPTGANVLTF
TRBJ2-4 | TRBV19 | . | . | TGTGCCAGTAGCTACAAGGCTCATCTAGCCAAAAACATTCAGTACTTC | CASSYKAHLAKNIQYF
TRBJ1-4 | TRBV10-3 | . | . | TGTGCCGCCTCCAGCCCTAATGAAAAACTGTTTTTT | CAASSPNEKLFF
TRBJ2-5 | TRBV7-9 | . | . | TGTGCCAGCAGCTTAGGGCAGGTGCAGTACTTC | CASSLGQVQYF
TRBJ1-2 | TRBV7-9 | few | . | TGTGCCAGCAGCCAAAACAGCTATTGGGGCTACACCTTC | CASSQNSYWGYTF
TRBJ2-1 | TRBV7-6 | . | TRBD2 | TGTGCCAGCAGCTCTAGCGGGAGAGCAAACAATGAGCAGTTCTTC | CASSSSGRANNEQFF
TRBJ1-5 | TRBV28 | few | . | TGTGCCAGCAGTTTAGGTCAGGGGTATCGACAGCCCCAGCATTTT | CASSLGQGYRQPQHF
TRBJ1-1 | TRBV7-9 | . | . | TGTGCCAGCAGCTTAGTGGCAGCCGAAGCTTTCTTT | CASSLVAAEAFF
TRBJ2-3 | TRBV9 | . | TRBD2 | TGTGCCAGCAGCGCAAGACTAGCGGGAGGGACAGATACGCAGTATTTT | CASSARLAGGTDTQYF
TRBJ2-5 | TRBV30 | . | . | TGTGCCTGGAACGACATAGGAGGAGAGACCCAGTACTTC | CAWNDIGGETQYF
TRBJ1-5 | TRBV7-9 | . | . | TGTGCCAGCAGTTTAGCCAGCCTGCAATTTAAAGGCAATCAGCCCCAGCATTTT | CASSLASLQFKGNQPQHF
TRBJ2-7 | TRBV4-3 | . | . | TGCGCCAGCAGCCAGGGTCCCAACTCCTACGAGCAGTACTTC | CASSQGPNSYEQYF
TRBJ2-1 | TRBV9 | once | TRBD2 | TGTGCCAGCAGCGTAGAGACTAGCGGGGGGGTCGACAATGAGCAGTTCTTC | CASSVETSGGVDNEQFF
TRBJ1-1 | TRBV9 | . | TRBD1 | TGTGCCAGCAGCGTCGGGACAGGGGATTGGTACACTGAAGCTTTCTTT | CASSVGTGDWYTEAFF
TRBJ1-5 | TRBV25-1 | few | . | TGTGCCAGCAGTGAATGGGGGTCGGGACATCAGCCCCAGCATTTT | CASSEWGSGHQPQHF